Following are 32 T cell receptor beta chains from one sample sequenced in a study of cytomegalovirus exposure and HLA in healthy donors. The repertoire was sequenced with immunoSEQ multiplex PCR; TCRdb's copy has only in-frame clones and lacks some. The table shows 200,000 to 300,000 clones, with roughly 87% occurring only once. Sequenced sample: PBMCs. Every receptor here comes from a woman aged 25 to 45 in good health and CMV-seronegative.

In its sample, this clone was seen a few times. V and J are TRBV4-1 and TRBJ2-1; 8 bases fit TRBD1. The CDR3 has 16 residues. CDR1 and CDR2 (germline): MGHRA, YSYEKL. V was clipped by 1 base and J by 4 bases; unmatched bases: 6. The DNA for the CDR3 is TGCGCCAGCAGCCAAGGGCCGGACAGGGATTACAATGAGCAGTTCTTC. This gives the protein CASSQGPDRDYNEQFF.

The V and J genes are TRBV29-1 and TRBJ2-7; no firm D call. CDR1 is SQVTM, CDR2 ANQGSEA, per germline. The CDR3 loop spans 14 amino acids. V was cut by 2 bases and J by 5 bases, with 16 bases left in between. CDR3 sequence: CSVESRQPLHEQYF. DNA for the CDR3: TGCAGCGTTGAAAGCAGGCAGCCTCTCCACGAGCAGTACTTC.

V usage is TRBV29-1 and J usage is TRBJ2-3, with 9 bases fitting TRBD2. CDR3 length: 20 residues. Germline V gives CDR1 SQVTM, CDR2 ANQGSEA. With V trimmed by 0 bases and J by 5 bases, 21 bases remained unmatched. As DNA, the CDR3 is TGCAGCGTTGAAGATCGGCCTAGCGGGGCACAGGCCCGACCGGGAGATACGCAGTATTTT. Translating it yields CSVEDRPSGAQARPGDTQYF.

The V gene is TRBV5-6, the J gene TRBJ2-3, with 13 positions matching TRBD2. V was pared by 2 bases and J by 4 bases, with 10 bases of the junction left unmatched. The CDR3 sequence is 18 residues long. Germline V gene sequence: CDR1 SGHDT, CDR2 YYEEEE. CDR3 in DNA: TGTGCCAGCAGCTTCGGACTAGCGGGAGCCCGAGGGGCAGATACGCAGTATTTT. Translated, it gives CASSFGLAGARGADTQYF.

CDR3 sequence (DNA): TGTGCCAGTAGTATAGAGGCGGGATATGAGCAGTTCTTC. Amino acid sequence: CASSIEAGYEQFF. This sequence joins TRBV19 and TRBJ2-1; a possible D gene is TRBD2 (6 bases). The V gene lost 0 bases and the J gene lost 8 bases, with 8 bases spanning the gap. The germline V gene has CDR1 LNHDA and CDR2 SQIVND (reference sequence). The CDR3 contains 13 residues.

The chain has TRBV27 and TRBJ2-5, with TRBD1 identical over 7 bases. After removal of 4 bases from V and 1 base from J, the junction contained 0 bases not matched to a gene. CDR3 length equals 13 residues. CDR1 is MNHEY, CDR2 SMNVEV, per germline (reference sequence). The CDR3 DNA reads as TGTGCCAGCAGTTGGGACAGCCAAGAGACCCAGTACTTC. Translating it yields CASSWDSQETQYF.

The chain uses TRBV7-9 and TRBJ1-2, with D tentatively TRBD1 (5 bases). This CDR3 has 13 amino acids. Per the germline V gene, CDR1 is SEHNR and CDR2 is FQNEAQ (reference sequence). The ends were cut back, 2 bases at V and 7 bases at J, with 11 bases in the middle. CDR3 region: CASSLTGSIGYTF. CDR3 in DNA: TGTGCCAGCAGCTTAACAGGATCGATTGGCTACACCTTC.

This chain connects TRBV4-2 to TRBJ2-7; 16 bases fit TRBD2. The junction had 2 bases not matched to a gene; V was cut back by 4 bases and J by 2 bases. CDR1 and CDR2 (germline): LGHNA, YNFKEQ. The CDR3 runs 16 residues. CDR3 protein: CASSPGLAGGPYEQYF. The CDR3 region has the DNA TGTGCCAGCAGCCCGGGACTAGCGGGAGGGCCCTACGAGCAGTACTTC.

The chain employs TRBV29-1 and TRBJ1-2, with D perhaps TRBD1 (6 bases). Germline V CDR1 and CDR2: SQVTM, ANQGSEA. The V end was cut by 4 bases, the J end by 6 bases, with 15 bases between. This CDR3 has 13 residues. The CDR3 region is CSVGEQGINGYTF. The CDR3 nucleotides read TGCAGCGTTGGGGAACAGGGAATAAATGGCTACACCTTC.

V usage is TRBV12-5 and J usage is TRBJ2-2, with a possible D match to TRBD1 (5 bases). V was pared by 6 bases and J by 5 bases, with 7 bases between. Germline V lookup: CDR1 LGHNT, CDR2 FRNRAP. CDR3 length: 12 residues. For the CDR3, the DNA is TGTGCTAGTGGCCGGACAACCGGGGAGCTGTTTTTT. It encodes CASGRTTGELFF.

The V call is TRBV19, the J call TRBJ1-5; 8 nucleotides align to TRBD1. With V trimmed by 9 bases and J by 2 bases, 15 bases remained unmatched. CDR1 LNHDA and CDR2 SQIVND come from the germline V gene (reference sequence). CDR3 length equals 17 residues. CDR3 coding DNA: TGTGCCAGCTGGACAGGGTCGTCCGGGGGGGGCAATCAGCCCCAGCATTTT. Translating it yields CASWTGSSGGGNQPQHF. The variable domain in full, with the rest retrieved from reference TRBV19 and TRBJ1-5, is DGGITQSPKYLFRKEGQNVTLSCEQNLNHDAMYWYRQDPGQGLRLIYYSQIVNDFQKGDIAEGYSVSREKKESFPLTVTSAQKNPTAFYLCASWTGSSGGGNQPQHFGDGTRLSIL.

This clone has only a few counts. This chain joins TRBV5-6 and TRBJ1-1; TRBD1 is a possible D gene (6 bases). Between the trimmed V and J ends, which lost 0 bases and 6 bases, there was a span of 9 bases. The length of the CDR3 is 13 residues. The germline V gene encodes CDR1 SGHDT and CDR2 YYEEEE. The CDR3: CASSLGRGPEAFF. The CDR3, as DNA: TGTGCCAGCAGCTTGGGCAGGGGCCCTGAAGCTTTCTTT.

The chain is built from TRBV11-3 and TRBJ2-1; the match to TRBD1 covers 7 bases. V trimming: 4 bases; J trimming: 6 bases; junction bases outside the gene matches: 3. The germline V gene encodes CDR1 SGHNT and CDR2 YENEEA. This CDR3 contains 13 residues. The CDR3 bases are TGTGCCAGCAGCTCACGGGACAGCAATGAGCAGTTCTTC. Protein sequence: CASSSRDSNEQFF.

DNA of the CDR3: TGTGCCAGCAGCTTATCCCCAAGCCCGGGAAGGAGAAACACCATATATTTT. As protein: CASSLSPSPGRRNTIYF. This sequence joins TRBV11-2 and TRBJ1-3; D uncertain. This CDR3 region has 17 residues. Germline V gene lookup returns CDR1 SGHAT and CDR2 FQNNGV. The V end was cut by 2 bases, the J end by 5 bases, with 19 bases between.

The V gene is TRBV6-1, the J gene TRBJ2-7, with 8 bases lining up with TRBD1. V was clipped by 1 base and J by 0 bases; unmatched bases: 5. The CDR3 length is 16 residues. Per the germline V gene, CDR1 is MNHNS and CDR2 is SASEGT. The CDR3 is CASSEDGTGSSYEQYF. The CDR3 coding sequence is TGTGCCAGCAGTGAAGATGGGACAGGTAGCTCCTACGAGCAGTACTTC.

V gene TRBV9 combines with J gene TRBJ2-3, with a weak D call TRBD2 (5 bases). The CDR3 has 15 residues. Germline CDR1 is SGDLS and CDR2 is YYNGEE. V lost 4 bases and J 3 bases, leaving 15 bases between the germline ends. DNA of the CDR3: TGTGCCAGCAGCTCATTCGGAGCGGCTACAGATACGCAGTATTTT. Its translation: CASSSFGAATDTQYF. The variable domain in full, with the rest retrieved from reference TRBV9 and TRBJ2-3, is DSGVTQTPKHLITATGQRVTLRCSPRSGDLSVYWYQQSLDQGLQFLIQYYNGEERAKGNILERFSAQQFPDLHSELNLSSLELGDSALYFCASSSFGAATDTQYFGPGTRLTVL.

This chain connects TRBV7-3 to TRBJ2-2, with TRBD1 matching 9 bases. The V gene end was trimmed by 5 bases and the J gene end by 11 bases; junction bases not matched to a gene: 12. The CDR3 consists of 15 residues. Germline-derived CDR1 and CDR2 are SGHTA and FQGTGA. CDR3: CASSRGQGPTAELFF. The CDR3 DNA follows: TGTGCCAGCAGCCGCGGACAGGGGCCCACAGCAGAGCTGTTTTTT.

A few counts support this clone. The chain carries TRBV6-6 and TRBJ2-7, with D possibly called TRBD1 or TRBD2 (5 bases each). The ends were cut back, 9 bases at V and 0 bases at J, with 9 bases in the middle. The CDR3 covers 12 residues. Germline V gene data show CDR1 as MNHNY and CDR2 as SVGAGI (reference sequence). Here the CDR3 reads CASGDHSYEQYF. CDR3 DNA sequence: TGTGCCAGTGGGGACCACTCCTACGAGCAGTACTTC.

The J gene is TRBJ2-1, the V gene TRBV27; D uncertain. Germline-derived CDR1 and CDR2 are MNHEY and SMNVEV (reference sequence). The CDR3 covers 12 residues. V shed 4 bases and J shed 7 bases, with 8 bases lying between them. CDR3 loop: CASSSQRNEQFF. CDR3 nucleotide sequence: TGTGCCAGCAGTTCCCAACGGAATGAGCAGTTCTTC.

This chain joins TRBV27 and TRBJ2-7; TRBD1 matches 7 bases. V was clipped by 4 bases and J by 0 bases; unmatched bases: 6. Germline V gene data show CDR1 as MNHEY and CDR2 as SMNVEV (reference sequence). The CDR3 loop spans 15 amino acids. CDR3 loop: CASSSPGGSSYEQYF. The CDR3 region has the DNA TGTGCCAGCAGTTCCCCAGGGGGAAGCTCCTACGAGCAGTACTTC.

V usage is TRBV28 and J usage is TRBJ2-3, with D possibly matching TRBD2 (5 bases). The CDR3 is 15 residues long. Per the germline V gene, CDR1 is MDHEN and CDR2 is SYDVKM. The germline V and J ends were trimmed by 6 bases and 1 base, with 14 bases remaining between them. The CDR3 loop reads CASSPVARGTDTQYF. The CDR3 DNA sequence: TGTGCCAGCAGCCCTGTAGCGCGGGGCACAGATACGCAGTATTTT.

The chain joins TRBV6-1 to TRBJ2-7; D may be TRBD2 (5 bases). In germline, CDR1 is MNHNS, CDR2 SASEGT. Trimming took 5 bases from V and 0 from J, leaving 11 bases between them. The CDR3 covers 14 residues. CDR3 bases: TGTGCCAGCAGTTCGGTCGGGAACTCCTACGAGCAGTACTTC. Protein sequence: CASSSVGNSYEQYF.

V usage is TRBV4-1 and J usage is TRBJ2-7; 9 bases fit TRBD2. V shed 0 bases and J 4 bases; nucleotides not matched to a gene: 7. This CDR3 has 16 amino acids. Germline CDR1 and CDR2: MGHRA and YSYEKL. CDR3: CASSQEQAGGAYEQYF. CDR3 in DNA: TGCGCCAGCAGCCAAGAACAAGCGGGAGGAGCGTACGAGCAGTACTTC.

The CDR3 coding sequence is TGCGCCAGCAGCCAAGATGGGGGCGCTGGGGCCAACGTCCTGACTTTC. This gives the protein CASSQDGGAGANVLTF. The chain couples TRBV4-3 to TRBJ2-6; possibly TRBD1 for D (6 bases). The V gene lost 0 bases and the J gene lost 2 bases, with 8 bases spanning the gap. The length of the CDR3 is 16 residues. Germline loops: CDR1 LGHNA, CDR2 YSLEER.

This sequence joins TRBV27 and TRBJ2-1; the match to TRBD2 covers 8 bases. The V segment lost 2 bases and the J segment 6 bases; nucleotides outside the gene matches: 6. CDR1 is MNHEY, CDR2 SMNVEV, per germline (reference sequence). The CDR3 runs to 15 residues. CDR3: CASSLTSGLGNEQFF. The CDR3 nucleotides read TGTGCCAGCAGTTTAACTAGCGGTCTCGGCAATGAGCAGTTCTTC.

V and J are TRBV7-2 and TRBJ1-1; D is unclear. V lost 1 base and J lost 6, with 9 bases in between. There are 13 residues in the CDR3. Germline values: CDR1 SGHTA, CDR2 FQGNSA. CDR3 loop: CASSLVREAEAFF. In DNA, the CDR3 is TGTGCCAGCAGCTTAGTTAGGGAGGCTGAAGCTTTCTTT.

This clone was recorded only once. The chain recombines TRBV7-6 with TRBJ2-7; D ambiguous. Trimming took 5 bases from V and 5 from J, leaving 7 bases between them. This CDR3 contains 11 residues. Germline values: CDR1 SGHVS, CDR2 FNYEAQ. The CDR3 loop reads CASSRTDEQYF. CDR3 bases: TGTGCCAGCAGCCGGACGGACGAGCAGTACTTC.

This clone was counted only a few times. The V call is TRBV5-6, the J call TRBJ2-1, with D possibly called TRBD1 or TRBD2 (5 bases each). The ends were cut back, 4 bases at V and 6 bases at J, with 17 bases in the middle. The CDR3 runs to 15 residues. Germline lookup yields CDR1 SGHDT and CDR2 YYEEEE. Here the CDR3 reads CASSQGPPAPNEQFF. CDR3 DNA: TGTGCCAGCAGCCAGGGACCACCAGCCCCCAATGAGCAGTTCTTC.

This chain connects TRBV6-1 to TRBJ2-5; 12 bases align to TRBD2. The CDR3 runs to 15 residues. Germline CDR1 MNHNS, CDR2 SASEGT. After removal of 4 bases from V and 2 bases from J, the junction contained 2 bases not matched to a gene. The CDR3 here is CASSAGLAGQETQYF. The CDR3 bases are TGTGCCAGCAGTGCCGGACTAGCGGGACAAGAGACCCAGTACTTC.

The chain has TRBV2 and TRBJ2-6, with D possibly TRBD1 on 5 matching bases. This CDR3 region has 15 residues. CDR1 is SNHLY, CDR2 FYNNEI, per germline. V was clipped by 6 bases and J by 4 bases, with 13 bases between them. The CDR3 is CASRTDNSGANVLTF. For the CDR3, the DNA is TGTGCCAGCAGGACGGACAATTCGGGGGCCAACGTCCTGACTTTC. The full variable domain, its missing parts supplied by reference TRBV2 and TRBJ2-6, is EPEVTQTPSHQVTQMGQEVILRCVPISNHLYFYWYRQILGQKVEFLVSFYNNEISEKSEIFDDQFSVERPDGSNFTLKIRSTKLEDSAMYFCASRTDNSGANVLTFGAGSRLTVL.

CDR3 amino acids: CASSSRGLYGYTF. CDR3 DNA: TGTGCCAGCAGCTCCAGGGGGCTCTATGGCTACACCTTC. The chain joins TRBV7-2 to TRBJ1-2, with 8 bases aligning to TRBD1. The germline CDR1 and CDR2 sequences are SGHTA and FQGNSA. V gave up 4 bases and J gave up 4 bases; unmatched junction bases: 2. This CDR3 is 13 amino acids long. The full variable domain, in which reference TRBV7-2 and TRBJ1-2 provide the parts outside the CDR3, is GAGVSQSPSNKVTEKGKDVELRCDPISGHTALYWYRQSLGQGLEFLIYFQGNSAPDKSGLPSDRFSAERTGGSVSTLTIQRTQQEDSAVYLCASSSRGLYGYTFGSGTRLTVV.

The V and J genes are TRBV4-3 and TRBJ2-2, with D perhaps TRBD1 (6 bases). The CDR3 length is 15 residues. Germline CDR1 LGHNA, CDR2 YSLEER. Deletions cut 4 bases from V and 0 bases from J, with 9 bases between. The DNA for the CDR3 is TGCGCCAGCAGCCCCGGGACATCGAACACCGGGGAGCTGTTTTTT. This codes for CASSPGTSNTGELFF.